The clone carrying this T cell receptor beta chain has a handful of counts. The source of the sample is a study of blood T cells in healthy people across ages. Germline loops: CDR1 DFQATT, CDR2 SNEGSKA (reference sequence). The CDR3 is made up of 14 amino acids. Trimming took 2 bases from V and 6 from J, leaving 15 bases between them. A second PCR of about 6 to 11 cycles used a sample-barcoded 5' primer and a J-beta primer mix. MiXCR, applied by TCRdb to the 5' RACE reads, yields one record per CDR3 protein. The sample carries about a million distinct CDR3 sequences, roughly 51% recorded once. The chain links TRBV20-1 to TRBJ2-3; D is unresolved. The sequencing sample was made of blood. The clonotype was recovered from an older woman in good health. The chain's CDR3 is CSARTAVQQDTQYF. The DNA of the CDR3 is TGCAGTGCTAGAACCGCGGTGCAGCAGGATACGCAGTATTTT.